This T cell receptor (beta chain) was sequenced for a study of T cell responses to AZD1222 COVID-19 vaccine. General study points: Samples come after the peak T cell response, not at day 14. Possibly, clonal diversity was underestimated; donors were largely white British and included more females.

About this clone itself: What it binds is unknown.

Germline V gene lookup returns CDR1 MNHNY and CDR2 SVGAGI (reference sequence). This CDR3 contains 14 residues. Trimming removed 4 bases from V and 7 bases from J, with 14 bases in between. The protocol was immunoSEQ multiplex PCR, while the TCRdb copy is restricted to in-frame clones and leaves out a portion. Of some 150,000 clones in the sample, just under 90% are singletons; the top ten hold roughly 4%. The sample here was peripheral blood, taken 28 days after the second dose of the MenACWY control vaccine. This sequence was found in an adult who received the MenACWY meningococcal vaccine as a control. The chain links TRBV6-6 to TRBJ1-5; tentatively, D is TRBD1 (6 bases). The CDR3 region has the DNA TGTGCCAGCAGTTCGACAGGCCAATGGCAGCCCCAGCATTTT. The encoded protein is CASSSTGQWQPQHF.